One sample yielded the 22 T cell receptor beta chains listed below, sequenced in a study of blood T cell repertoires in COVID-19. Clones were sequenced by immunoSEQ multiplex PCR, and TCRdb holds only the in-frame ones, with some missing. The repertoire includes approximately 230,000 clones, around 86% of them detected once, and 2% to 2.5% sits in the top ten. The sample consisted of peripheral blood. All receptors derive from a man aged 30-40 years who had recovered from COVID-19.

The chain couples TRBV3-1 (or the pseudogene TRBV3-2) to TRBJ1-2; TRBD1 matches 11 bases. The V and J ends lost 2 bases and 5 bases, in that order; junction bases with no gene match: 7. Looked up from germline, CDR1 is LGHDT and CDR2 is YNNKEL (reference sequence). The CDR3 is made up of 16 amino acids. CDR3 nucleotide sequence: TGTGCCAGCAGCCAAATACGCGGACAGGGGGCGTATGGCTACACCTTC. This codes for CASSQIRGQGAYGYTF.

In its sample, this clone was seen many times. The V and J genes are TRBV18 and TRBJ1-1; D is perhaps TRBD1 (6 bases). CDR1 and CDR2 (germline): KGHSH, LQKENI. The CDR3 runs 14 residues. V dropped 2 bases and J dropped 5 bases, with 12 bases sitting between them. This CDR3 reads CASSPDYRVTEAFF. The CDR3 DNA sequence: TGTGCCAGCTCACCAGATTACAGGGTTACTGAAGCTTTCTTT.

This chain joins TRBV20-1 and TRBJ2-1; 7 nucleotides line up with TRBD1. The CDR3 loop spans 11 amino acids. Germline-derived CDR1 and CDR2 are DFQATT and SNEGSKA (reference sequence). The V and J ends lost 7 bases and 8 bases, in that order; junction bases with no gene match: 5. The DNA for the CDR3 is TGCAGTGAACAGGGGTTTGATGAGCAGTTCTTC. Translated, it gives CSEQGFDEQFF.

This chain links TRBV6-5 with TRBJ1-5, with 8 positions matching TRBD1. There are 13 residues in the CDR3. Germline values: CDR1 MNHEY, CDR2 SVGAGI. Trimming at V came to 7 bases and at J to 4 bases, leaving 3 bases not matched to a gene. CDR3 in DNA: TGTGCCAGCATTGGGACAGGAAATCAGCCCCAGCATTTT. Its translation is CASIGTGNQPQHF.

V usage is TRBV12-3 or TRBV12-4 and J usage is TRBJ2-5; a possible D gene is TRBD1 (5 bases). The CDR3 runs 13 residues. The ends were cut back, 7 bases at V and 5 bases at J, with 14 bases in the middle. Written as DNA, the CDR3 is TGTGCCAGCACCTTAGGGGCAACTGAGACCCAGTACTTC. It yields the protein CASTLGATETQYF.

As concerns this clone: A junction boundary mismatches the germline segment, possibly from a read error. This rearrangement joins TRBV6-5 to TRBJ1-1; 9 nucleotides align to TRBD1. The CDR3 sequence is 13 residues long. The V gene's germline CDR1 is MNHEY and CDR2 SVGAGI. The CDR3 loop reads CASSDSPDRGAFF. The CDR3 bases are TGTGCCAGCAGTGACTCGCCGGACAGGGGAGCTTTCTTT.

The chain has TRBV24-1 and TRBJ2-5; 10 nucleotides agree with TRBD1. CDR1 is KGHDR and CDR2 is SFDVKD in the germline V gene. J lost 5 bases, V lost 1 base, and 3 bases had no gene match. The CDR3 has 15 amino acids. The CDR3 region is CATSDFGTGDETQYF. The DNA for the CDR3 is TGTGCCACCAGTGATTTCGGGACAGGGGATGAGACCCAGTACTTC.

This chain joins TRBV7-8 and TRBJ2-7; TRBD1 aligns across 9 bases. Germline-derived CDR1 and CDR2 are SGHVS and FQNEAQ. V was pared by 11 bases and J by 2 bases, with 7 bases of the junction left unmatched. This CDR3 spans 13 amino acids. The CDR3 coding sequence is TGTGCCGGCGGGACAGGGTCCGCCTACGAGCAGTACTTC. The encoded protein is CAGGTGSAYEQYF.

The CDR3 loop reads CASSLRGTSGGLLTDTQYF. The CDR3 coding sequence is TGTGCCAGCAGCTTAAGAGGGACTAGCGGGGGCCTCCTCACAGATACGCAGTATTTT. The chain is built from TRBV7-2 and TRBJ2-3, with TRBD2 matching 14 bases. Germline loops: CDR1 SGHTA, CDR2 FQGNSA. This CDR3 is 19 amino acids long. The J segment lost 2 bases and the V segment lost 2 bases, leaving 9 bases of the junction unmatched.

V is TRBV10-3 and J is TRBJ2-3; D possibly corresponds to TRBD2 (7 bases). V was shortened by 5 bases and J by 0 bases, with 15 bases between the two germline ends. CDR1 and CDR2 (germline): ENHRY, SYGVKD. The CDR3 runs to 16 residues. The CDR3 is CAISPTGGTSTDTQYF. The CDR3 DNA is TGTGCCATCAGTCCGACGGGGGGCACTAGCACAGATACGCAGTATTTT.

As concerns this clone: The sample carries other DNA sequences with the same CDR3. This chain uses TRBV9 with TRBJ2-2, with D unresolved. This CDR3 is built from 13 residues. Germline V gene lookup returns CDR1 SGDLS and CDR2 YYNGEE. V was trimmed by 0 bases and J by 4 bases, leaving 4 bases between them. CDR3 coding DNA: TGTGCCAGCAGCGTAGTTAGCACCGGGGAGCTGTTTTTT. Translated, it gives CASSVVSTGELFF.

J is TRBJ1-6 and V is TRBV5-1, with D possibly matching TRBD1 (6 bases). The germline CDR1 and CDR2 sequences are SGHRS and YFSETQ. Trimming took off 0 bases at V and 8 bases at J, with 12 bases between the two ends. The CDR3 has 15 residues. The CDR3 DNA follows: TGCGCCAGCAGCTTGGGGCAGGGGTTTTATTCACCCCTCCACTTT. Residues: CASSLGQGFYSPLHF.

The CDR3 is CASSLYRGANNEQFF. Written as DNA, the CDR3 is TGTGCCAGCAGCCTGTACAGGGGCGCAAACAATGAGCAGTTCTTC. The rearrangement joins TRBV6-5 to TRBJ2-1, with 7 bases identical to TRBD1. This CDR3 has 15 residues. V shed 6 bases and J 5 bases; nucleotides not matched to a gene: 10. Germline V gene lookup returns CDR1 MNHEY and CDR2 SVGAGI.

The rearrangement links TRBV19 to TRBJ1-5, with D unclear. The CDR3 is 12 residues long. The germline CDR1 and CDR2 sequences are LNHDA and SQIVND (reference sequence). The V gene lost 5 bases and the J gene lost 5 bases, with 7 bases spanning the gap. CDR3 in amino acids: CASSLADQPQHF. CDR3 DNA sequence: TGTGCCAGTAGTTTAGCCGATCAGCCCCAGCATTTT.

The V gene is TRBV18, the J gene TRBJ1-1; TRBD1 matches at 7 bases. Looked up from germline, CDR1 is KGHSH and CDR2 is LQKENI. Trimming took 5 bases from V and 1 from J; bases not matched to a gene: 7. The CDR3 contains 15 residues. The chain's CDR3 is CASSASGTENTEAFF. The CDR3 DNA reads as TGTGCCAGCTCAGCCTCCGGGACAGAGAACACTGAAGCTTTCTTT.

The chain has TRBV12-5 and TRBJ2-5, with TRBD1 matching over 7 bases. The CDR3 totals 14 residues. Germline V gene data show CDR1 as LGHNT and CDR2 as FRNRAP. Unmatched junction bases numbered 4, after V lost 6 bases and J lost 0 bases. CDR3 in amino acids: CASGLGQYQETQYF. As DNA, the CDR3 is TGTGCTAGTGGCCTGGGACAGTACCAAGAGACCCAGTACTTC.

The chain joins TRBV5-4 to TRBJ2-7; 8 bases fit TRBD1. The CDR3 has 14 amino acids. Per germline, CDR1 SGHNT and CDR2 YYREEE (reference sequence). After removal of 1 base from V and 7 bases from J, the junction contained 7 bases not matched to a gene. CDR3 sequence (DNA): TGTGCCAGCAGCTTGAGGACAGGGCCAGGGGAGCAGTACTTC. Protein sequence: CASSLRTGPGEQYF.

J is TRBJ1-6 and V is TRBV6-5, with D possibly being TRBD1 (6 bases). Trimming left V 4 bases short and J 6 bases short, with 16 bases between. The CDR3 sequence is 16 residues long. Per germline, CDR1 MNHEY and CDR2 SVGAGI. The CDR3 spells CASSFRGAGVNSPLHF. CDR3 coding DNA: TGTGCCAGCAGTTTTCGAGGGGCAGGGGTTAATTCACCCCTCCACTTT.

This sequence joins TRBV24-1 and TRBJ2-2; possibly TRBD2 for D (6 bases). Germline CDR1 reads KGHDR; CDR2 reads SFDVKD. V was shortened by 3 bases and J by 5 bases, with 9 bases between the two germline ends. The CDR3 length is 14 residues. CDR3 protein: CATSDPGETGELFF. As DNA, the CDR3 is TGTGCCACCAGTGATCCGGGGGAAACCGGGGAGCTGTTTTTT.

The gene calls are TRBV18 and TRBJ1-3; TRBD1 matches 7 bases. Germline V gene lookup returns CDR1 KGHSH and CDR2 LQKENI. This CDR3 contains 16 residues. J lost 4 bases, V lost 1 base, and 7 bases had no gene match. In DNA form, the CDR3 reads TGTGCCAGCTCACCACAGCTAGGGACAGCAGGAAACACCATATATTTT. Translated: CASSPQLGTAGNTIYF.

The chain uses TRBV5-1 and TRBJ1-4; possibly TRBD1 for D (5 bases). Between the trimmed V and J ends, which lost 0 bases and 3 bases, there was a span of 9 bases. Germline V gene sequence: CDR1 SGHRS, CDR2 YFSETQ. The CDR3 contains 15 residues. CDR3 nucleotides: TGCGCCAGCAGCTTGGAGGGGCTGGCTAATGAAAAACTGTTTTTT. Protein: CASSLEGLANEKLFF. The full variable domain, with the rest looked up from reference TRBV5-1 and TRBJ1-4, is KAGVTQTPRYLIKTRGQQVTLSCSPISGHRSVSWYQQTPGQGLQFLFEYFSETQRNKGNFPGRFSGRQFSNSRSEMNVSTLELGDSALYLCASSLEGLANEKLFFGSGTQLSVL.

J is TRBJ2-7 and V is TRBV20-1; 7 bases fit TRBD2. Trimming took 5 bases from V and 5 from J; bases not matched to a gene: 3. From germline, CDR1 is DFQATT and CDR2 SNEGSKA (reference sequence). CDR3 length equals 11 residues. The CDR3: CSAASGNEQYF. CDR3 nucleotide sequence: TGCAGTGCTGCGAGCGGGAACGAGCAGTACTTC.